This is a list of T cell receptor beta chains from one sample in a study of graft-versus-host responses after intestinal transplantation. Their antigens remain unidentified. Clones were read by immunoSEQ multiplex PCR, and TCRdb kept only the in-frame ones, dropping some. This sample has 85,000 to 130,000 clones, with 87% found just once. The input for sequencing was unstimulated CD4+ T cells sorted from spleen or lymph node cells, taken before intestinal transplant. These receptors originate from a human donor who received an intestinal transplant. The CDR3 runs from the conserved cysteine through the conserved F or W. The D gene is left open where the match is weak. Clone size is not always given. Where it is, it says once, few, many or a class for expanded clones.

d_call | clone_size | j_call | v_call | cdr3_nt | cdr3_aa
TRBD1 | NA | TRBJ1-3 | TRBV5-6 | TGTGCCAGCAGCCGACCGACAGGGTCTGGAAACACCATATATTTT | CASSRPTGSGNTIYF
TRBD2 | NA | TRBJ2-7 | TRBV4-2 | TGTGCCAGCAGCCCCGCTGGGGGCGGGGGGGGAGGCGAGCAGTACTTC | CASSPAGGGGGGEQYF
NA | NA | TRBJ2-1 | TRBV6-5 | TGTGCCAGCAGTTACTCCTCAAGCCCCGACAGGGAGCAGTTCTTC | CASSYSSSPDREQFF
TRBD1 | NA | TRBJ2-2 | TRBV5-1 | TGCGCCAGCAGGCCCCAGGGGGCGAACACCGGGGAGCTGTTTTTT | CASRPQGANTGELFF
TRBD1 | NA | TRBJ1-4 | TRBV7-6 | TGTGCCAGCAGCCCGCGGACAGGGGATGGGGAAAAACTGTTTTTT | CASSPRTGDGEKLFF
NA | NA | TRBJ2-7 | TRBV6-5 | TGTGCCAGCAGTTACCTAAGGGGGTACGAGCAGTACTTC | CASSYLRGYEQYF
TRBD2 | NA | TRBJ2-1 | TRBV19 | TGTGCCAGTAGTATGCGGGGAGTGGGACTAGCTGGGAGGAATGAGCAGTTCTTC | CASSMRGVGLAGRNEQFF
TRBD2 | NA | TRBJ2-2 | TRBV5-4 | TGTGCCAGCAGCTTGGTTCGGGCTAGCGGGAGAAACACCGGGGAGCTGTTTTTT | CASSLVRASGRNTGELFF
TRBD1 | NA | TRBJ1-1 | TRBV29-1 | TGCAGCGTTGGCGACAGGGCTTTCACTGAAGCTTTCTTT | CSVGDRAFTEAFF
TRBD1 | NA | TRBJ1-6 | TRBV5-4 | TGTGCCAGCAGCTTGCGAGGGGGCCAGGTCTCACCCCTCCACTTT | CASSLRGGQVSPLHF
NA | NA | TRBJ2-1 | TRBV19 | TGTGCCACCCGGAGGGGGCAGGGGCGCTACAATGAGCAGTTCTTC | CATRRGQGRYNEQFF
TRBD1 | NA | TRBJ1-6 | TRBV30 | TGTGCCTGGGACAGGGTGGTTGGTTCACCCCTCCACTTT | CAWDRVVGSPLHF
NA | once | TRBJ2-2 | TRBV28 | TGTGCCAGCAGACTAAGATTGACCGGGGAGCTGTTTTTT | CASRLRLTGELFF